A single T cell receptor beta chain is shown here with its context. Its antigen has not been determined. Base qualities are missing; no much larger clone stands one base away. The cohort was made up of approximately 670 healthy bone marrow donors. At the time of sampling, every cohort member was nominally healthy, though immune exposures that went unrecorded were likely present. The donor tested CMV seropositive and was one of the 289 seropositive cohort members. Every donor gave a peripheral blood sample, and the peripheral blood mononuclear cells from that sample were used for TCR beta sequencing. The Qiagen DNeasy Blood Extraction Kit was used to extract genomic DNA from the blood cell samples. The CDR3 measures 15 amino acids from cysteine to phenylalanine. Only the CDR3 region is kept as DNA, spanning 45 bases read in frame from base 1. Cut back by 2 bases and 4 bases, the V and J ends lie 12 bases apart. Sequences WNHNN (CDR1) and SYGVQD (CDR2) are obtained from the germline V gene (reference sequence).

The data belong to a study of cytomegalovirus exposure and HLA in healthy donors listed by TCRdb under 2017. Looking at the study overall: An earlier analysis of some 600 of the donors reported approximately 300 Gb of sequence data and approximately 120 million unique TCR beta sequences obtained from some 200 million T cells. A later analysis re-examined previously published TCR beta repertoires from just over 650 donors and added high-resolution HLA genotyping to investigate patterns of TCR occurrence. HLA typing included class I and class II loci at four-digit resolution. Typing coverage varied by locus: roughly 620-640 donors for A, B, C, DRB1 and DQB1; more than 500 for DQA1; approximately 610 for DPA1; roughly 470 for DPB1. In addition to the first cohort of 666 subjects, a separate validation cohort of approximately 130 different subjects was used. Rather than using new phenotypic data, the later analysis identified candidate immune exposures from TCR beta sequences and from how often those sequences occurred across donors. An early release covering roughly 600 HLA-typed donors comprised roughly 300 gigabases of sequencing data and tens of millions of unique TCR sequences. Across under 500 genotyped donors of the cohort, an average of about 240,000 unique TCR beta nucleotide sequences per donor were sequenced, and roughly a sixth of those sequences were non-productive. A later genetic analysis used genome-wide SNP genotypes for about 60% of the roughly 700 donors, treating that subset as a discovery cohort. All discovery cohort repertoires had been generated on a single sequencing platform. Of the roughly 420 genotyped donors, less than 85% were placed in the genetic ancestry cluster associated with self-reported Caucasian donors. The aim of the study was to test whether cataloging public T cell receptors could identify signatures of past pathogen exposure. A handful of DR-DQ haplotypes were handled as single units for association and clustering because linkage in the cohort was strong. An earlier analysis of some 500 of the donors used high-throughput TCR beta sequencing to judge whether each TCR beta V gene segment behaved as functional or pseudogenic. The study used immunosequencing to profile the T cell repertoires of more than 650 subjects and linked those repertoires to cytomegalovirus serostatus. High-throughput TCR immunosequencing, statistical association of individual TCRs with disease status, and machine learning were combined to predict cytomegalovirus infection status. Alongside the repertoire data, information on donor age, sex, ethnicity and CMV serostatus was compiled. Beyond this particular receptor, the publication reports: The cohort was sequenced for TCR beta chains only, and without alpha or paired-chain data the features that could be detected were limited. Roughly uniform sequencing depth across donors was assumed in presence/absence analyses, although this assumption may not hold. Because counts were too low, approximately 18 rarely observed V segments, including chromosome 9 orphons, were excluded from the earlier analysis of 587 of the donors. When HLA alleles, especially DR and DQ, strongly co-occurred, attributing TCR associations to individual alleles was difficult. According to a later analysis, most CMV-associated TCR beta chains appeared to be HLA-restricted, and the HLA associations seemed to be driven largely by CMV exposure. At a false discovery rate of 0.05, a later analysis linked under 20,000 TCR beta sequences to specific HLA alleles. The classifier was reported to diagnose cytomegalovirus status with high specificity and sensitivity in both the original cohort and the validation cohort. In a later genetic analysis, a missense DCLRE1C variant was associated with V-gene and J-gene trimming of TCR beta chains, and the association was replicated in an independent cohort. In vitro tests confirmed that a few of the cytomegalovirus-associated TCR beta chains recognize cytomegalovirus antigens. CMV serostatus was the only immune exposure information available for the cohort. In a later analysis, the rate of TCR association differed among HLA loci, with DRB1 alleles having the most associated TCRs and HLA-C alleles having the fewest. Across donors, most TCR sequences were observed very rarely, whereas some public TCRs were present in many individuals. HLA typing was unavailable for some donors at each locus, so association tests used only the typed subset. Broadly in line with IMGT annotations, most TCR beta V segments showed up in productive rearrangements about 87% or about 30% of the time in an earlier analysis of several hundred of the donors. A cluster of highly shared sequence variants was judged likely to be a technical artifact of the sequencing pipeline. Some IMGT-functional V segments, including TRBV6-2 and TRBV6-3, could not be distinguished by the 87-base-pair reads and were therefore excluded. Correlated functional status among segregating V segments might be attributable to linkage disequilibrium, but an unknown experimental factor could not be ruled out. In a later analysis, several top co-occurrence clusters were reported to appear linked to parvovirus B19, influenza, CMV and Epstein-Barr virus. In the study, around 150 TCR beta chains were listed as associated with cytomegalovirus. A later genetic analysis reported fewer N-insertions in productive TCRs among donors in an Asian-associated ancestry cluster than the roughly 650-donor mean. A further reported finding was that TCR beta sequences accurately predicted the HLA-A and HLA-B alleles for most subjects in the first cohort. The authors suggested that the approach could potentially be extended to other disease states and immunological phenotypes. In a later analysis, HLA-associated TCR beta chains were found to be more clonally expanded and to have lower generation probabilities than equally common non-associated chains.

Preparation of the library involved the immunoSEQ multiplex PCR assay. For the multiplex PCR, a mixture combining 60 forward primers for TCR Vbeta segments and 13 reverse primers for TCR Jbeta segments was used. Amplification of the CDR3 region of rearranged TCR beta genes was performed with a multiplex PCR assay on genomic DNA. Amplified TCR beta libraries were sequenced as 87-base-pair reads on the Illumina HiSeq System. In the original analysis: A later analysis counted approximately 74 million unique TCR beta chains across the 690 or so repertoires, and around 9.9 million of these chains were shared by at least two donors. A nearest-neighbor algorithm error-corrected the raw reads and collapsed the reads into unique sequences, merging closely related sequences to remove PCR and sequencing errors. To assign V, D and J gene segments, CDR3 sequences were aligned to IMGT reference sequences. For a sequence to be retained, a match of at least six nucleotides was required to both a V gene segment and a J gene segment. Rearrangements were called productive when the CDR3 lacked stop codons and stayed in frame with V and J; all others were non-productive. Following IMGT convention, CDR3 was defined as the stretch from the second conserved V-encoded cysteine to the conserved J-encoded phenylalanine. The earlier analysis of some 540 of the donors excluded any sequence lacking an unambiguous match to a single V gene segment. An earlier analysis of 587 of the donors classified V segments as functional when productive rearrangements were above 56.7% and as segregating when the standard deviation between donors was above 5%. A statistical classification framework was built to diagnose cytomegalovirus status from the catalog of TCR beta chain sequences. V and J gene assignment, in a later analysis, came from comparing TCR nucleotide sequences with IMGT/GENE-DB human TR gene sequences. The TCRdist pipeline was used in a later analysis to assign CDR3 sequences and most-parsimonious VDJ recombination scenarios. In a later analysis, each TCR beta chain was defined by its CDR3 amino acid sequence together with its V-gene family, and reads without a unique V-gene family were excluded. In a later analysis, fewer than 650 highly shared, low-generation-probability nucleotide sequences were removed to address suspected cross-contamination and a sequencing artifact. For each public chain, a later analysis derived a clonal expansion index from normalized ranks of inferred template counts within each repertoire. A later analysis computed generation probabilities with a VDJ recombination model fitted to out-of-frame rearrangements, and checked the results against IGoR. Hypergeometric tests were used in a later analysis to score TCR-TCR, TCR-HLA and TCR-CMV co-occurrence, with a repertoire-size bias correction applied to the TCR pairs. A later analysis estimated false discovery rates by permuting HLA or CMV assignments 20 times. In a later analysis, co-occurring TCRs were grouped with DBSCAN, and TCRdist sequence similarity was added when clustering was performed within HLA-allele-positive subsets. Repertoires with fewer than 30,000 or more than 120,000 public chains were left out of co-occurrence clustering, as were a handful of repertoires with anomalous nucleotide sharing. TCRdb carries this immuneACCESS record with in-frame sequences only. Its versions omit some clonotypes, under half of them owing to an unresolved V gene in the studies checked, with the rest unexplained. V, J and clone size reflect that table, while D and trimming were determined from the DNA. For this sample the table gives fewer than 130,000 clones, of which 80% to 85% were detected only once. The ten most abundant clones make up just under 3% of the sample.

This receptor was identified in an older woman in good health and CMV-seropositive. This chain is built from TRBV10-1 and TRBJ1-5; the D region possibly corresponds to TRBD1 (6 bases align). Sequenced input: PBMCs. The nucleotide sequence is TGCGCCAGCAGTGAGCTAAGGACAGATAATCAGCCCCAGCATTTT. This sequence encodes CASSELRTDNQPQHF.